The 26 T cell receptor beta chains below come from one sample, sequenced in a study of blood T cells in healthy people across ages (dated by TCRdb to between 2014 and 2017). To prepare the library, 5' RACE was applied. The data were produced on an Illumina HiSeq 2500. A second PCR of about 6 to 12 cycles was run with a J-beta primer mix and a sample-barcoded 5' primer. TCRdb reprocessed the public reads (quality trimming at Q25 with fastp, clone calling with MiXCR) and kept in-frame beta chains. Identical CDR3 protein sequences are pooled into one entry, listed with their most common genes and DNA. For this sample there are 550,000 to 750,000 distinct CDR3 sequences; 20% to 25% appear just once. More than 3% of the sample comes from the top ten. Sequencing was carried out using blood. These receptors all stem from a man in his 70s in good health.

This clonotype was seen more than once but under ten times. The chain carries TRBV6-6 and TRBJ1-1; no reliable D call. V lost 5 bases and J lost 2, with 15 bases in between. The germline CDR1 and CDR2 sequences are MNHNY and SVGAGI (reference sequence). This CDR3 region has 15 residues. In DNA, the CDR3 is TGTGCCAGCAGTAAGACGAGGGAGGGAAACACTGAAGCTTTCTTT. This codes for CASSKTREGNTEAFF.

Here the CDR3 DNA reads TGTGCCACCAGAGCGGGAGGGGTCAATGAGCAGTTCTTC. Its protein is CATRAGGVNEQFF. This chain joins TRBV12-3 or TRBV12-4 and TRBJ2-1; 10 positions match TRBD2. With 10 bases clipped from V and 6 bases from J, the junction kept 6 bases outside the gene matches. There are 13 residues in the CDR3.

This clonotype showed up many times. The rearrangement joins TRBV6-5 to TRBJ1-4, with 9 bases identical to TRBD1. Per the germline V gene, CDR1 is MNHEY and CDR2 is SVGAGI. The length of the CDR3 is 14 residues. With V trimmed by 6 bases and J by 6 bases, 5 bases remained unmatched. CDR3 loop: CASRPWDRDEKLFF. CDR3 nucleotide sequence: TGTGCCAGCAGACCCTGGGACAGGGATGAAAAACTGTTTTTT.

CDR3 residues: CASSEGRDRNYGYTF. CDR3 bases: TGTGCCAGCAGTGAAGGCCGGGACAGAAACTATGGCTACACCTTC. The chain links TRBV6-4 to TRBJ1-2; 7 bases align to TRBD1. This CDR3 is 15 amino acids long. Per germline, CDR1 MRHNA and CDR2 SNTAGT. The V and J ends lost 3 bases and 2 bases, in that order; junction bases with no gene match: 6.

The gene calls are TRBV4-1 and TRBJ2-5; 9 nucleotides line up with TRBD1. Germline trimming cut 3 bases from V and 5 bases from J; bases unmatched to any gene: 4. The V gene's germline CDR1 is MGHRA and CDR2 YSYEKL. This CDR3 is built from 14 residues. This chain's CDR3 is CASSQGQGVETQYF. CDR3 nucleotides: TGCGCCAGCAGCCAGGGACAGGGTGTGGAGACCCAGTACTTC.

This clonotype was observed many times. V gene TRBV7-2 combines with J gene TRBJ1-4, with no clear D. Germline CDR1 SGHTA, CDR2 FQGNSA. This CDR3 region has 15 residues. The V gene lost 5 bases and the J gene lost 1 base, with 11 bases spanning the gap. The CDR3 bases are TGTGCCAGCAGCCCCAGTGGGTTAACTAATGAAAAACTGTTTTTT. Translated: CASSPSGLTNEKLFF.

The chain combines TRBV10-3 with TRBJ2-7; 7 nucleotides line up with TRBD1. The length of the CDR3 is 13 residues. Germline CDR1 and CDR2: ENHRY and SYGVKD. The ends lost 6 bases at V and 2 bases at J; junction bases unmatched: 4. The CDR3 region is CAISRDSTYEQYF. The CDR3 bases are TGTGCCATCAGCCGGGACAGCACCTACGAGCAGTACTTC.

This clonotype was seen a few times. This chain links TRBV18 with TRBJ2-5; unclear D gene. Germline V gives CDR1 KGHSH, CDR2 LQKENI. V lost 2 bases to trimming and J lost 3 bases, with 7 bases between them. The length of the CDR3 is 13 residues. The CDR3 DNA reads TGTGCCAGCTCACCAGGAATGGAAGAGACCCAGTACTTC. Protein sequence: CASSPGMEETQYF.

The V and J genes are TRBV20-1 and TRBJ2-1; the D call may be TRBD1 or TRBD2 (6 bases each). The V end was cut by 3 bases, the J end by 9 bases, with 21 bases between. Germline lookup yields CDR1 DFQATT and CDR2 SNEGSKA (reference sequence). This CDR3 has 15 residues. The CDR3, as DNA: TGCAGTGCTAGGCCCATACTAGACGGGGGCAGTGAGCAGTTCTTC. Translating it yields CSARPILDGGSEQFF.

The chain carries TRBV3-1 and TRBJ2-1, with 9 bases that match TRBD2. Germline CDR1 reads LGHDT; CDR2 reads YNNKEL (reference sequence). Unmatched junction bases numbered 5, after V lost 5 bases and J lost 3 bases. The CDR3 consists of 15 residues. The CDR3 nucleotides read TGTGCCAGCAGCTCCCCAGCGGGAGGCTACAATGAGCAGTTCTTC. It codes for CASSSPAGGYNEQFF.

The DNA for the CDR3 is TGCAGTGCTAGAGTGGGGGCAGGGGTCGGCAATCAGCCCCAGCATTTT. It translates to CSARVGAGVGNQPQHF. V gene TRBV20-1 combines with J gene TRBJ1-5; D might be TRBD1 (6 bases). The CDR3 has 16 residues. Trimming shortened V by 1 base and J by 2 bases, and 15 bases separated the two germline ends. The V gene's germline CDR1 is DFQATT and CDR2 SNEGSKA (reference sequence).

This clonotype has just a few counts. The CDR3, as DNA: TGTGCCAACAGTCGAAATAACAGGGCGAACACTGAAGCTTTCTTT. Amino acids: CANSRNNRANTEAFF. The chain uses TRBV11-2 and TRBJ1-1; D possibly corresponds to TRBD1 (6 bases). Germline V gene sequence: CDR1 SGHAT, CDR2 FQNNGV. The CDR3 is 15 amino acids. V was trimmed by 10 bases and J by 1 base, leaving 19 bases between them.

This chain uses TRBV19 with TRBJ2-3; D not resolved. The CDR3 extends over 15 amino acids. Trimming pared 6 bases from V and 4 bases from J, leaving 17 bases between. Germline CDR1 LNHDA, CDR2 SQIVND (reference sequence). CDR3 DNA sequence: TGTGCCAGTAGCCTTAGAAGCGAGCCGGCAGATACGCAGTATTTT. As protein: CASSLRSEPADTQYF.

The V and J genes are TRBV6-1 and TRBJ2-7; D gene ambiguous. The CDR3 extends over 12 amino acids. CDR1 and CDR2 from the germline V gene are MNHNS and SASEGT. The V end was cut by 3 bases, the J end by 7 bases, with 10 bases between. CDR3 in amino acids: CASSEAPREQYF. The CDR3 region has the DNA TGTGCCAGCAGTGAGGCTCCCAGGGAGCAGTACTTC.

This clonotype was counted many times. This sequence joins TRBV20-1 and TRBJ2-5; D gene uncertain. The germline V gene has CDR1 DFQATT and CDR2 SNEGSKA (reference sequence). Trimming took 5 bases from V and 5 from J, leaving 12 bases between them. The CDR3 is made up of 12 amino acids. Here the CDR3 DNA reads TGCAGTGCTCATCTAGGGTCGGAGACCCAGTACTTC. Amino acid sequence: CSAHLGSETQYF.

The chain couples TRBV20-1 to TRBJ1-2; 12 positions agree with TRBD1. The germline V gene has CDR1 DFQATT and CDR2 SNEGSKA (reference sequence). This CDR3 has 16 residues. V lost 6 bases to trimming and J lost 6 bases; unmatched junction nucleotides: 14. The CDR3 loop reads CSAEKGQGAQINGYTF. CDR3 DNA sequence: TGCAGTGCCGAAAAGGGACAGGGGGCGCAGATCAATGGCTACACCTTC.

This clonotype was counted only a few times. This chain links TRBV3-1 with TRBJ1-2, with a weak D call TRBD1 (5 bases). V was shortened by 0 bases and J by 2 bases, with 13 bases between the two germline ends. The length of the CDR3 is 16 residues. The germline CDR1 and CDR2 sequences are LGHDT and YNNKEL (reference sequence). Here the CDR3 DNA reads TGTGCCAGCAGCCAAGACGGGGCAGGGCGAAACTATGGCTACACCTTC. Translation gives CASSQDGAGRNYGYTF.

This clonotype was counted between two and nine times. The genes are TRBV10-1 and TRBJ2-5; D is uncertain. Germline assignment: CDR1 WNHNN and CDR2 SYGVQD (reference sequence). The CDR3 runs to 13 residues. The V gene lost 0 bases and the J gene lost 9 bases, with 11 bases spanning the gap. The CDR3, as DNA: TGCGCCAGCAGTGAGTCGAATCCTAGGGCCCAGTACTTC. Translated, it gives CASSESNPRAQYF.

This clonotype was detected only a few times. This chain connects TRBV6-2 or TRBV6-3 to TRBJ2-1; D possibly corresponds to TRBD1 (6 bases). The germline gives CDR1 MNHEY, CDR2 SVGEGT. CDR3 length: 14 residues. Trimming shortened V by 8 bases and J by 2 bases, and 13 bases separated the two germline ends. The CDR3, as DNA: TGTGCCAGCCTTCAGGACAGAGCCTACAATGAGCAGTTCTTC. As protein: CASLQDRAYNEQFF.

This clonotype was seen only a few times. The rearrangement links TRBV6-6 to TRBJ1-2; 9 bases match TRBD1. Germline V gives CDR1 MNHNY, CDR2 SVGAGI (reference sequence). V gave up 2 bases and J gave up 7 bases; unmatched junction bases: 5. The CDR3 length is 14 residues. DNA for the CDR3: TGTGCCAGCAGTTACGGGACAGGGTCTTCTGGCTACACCTTC. As protein: CASSYGTGSSGYTF.

The chain is built from TRBV12-3 or TRBV12-4 and TRBJ2-5; D is unclear. The CDR3 covers 13 residues. With 5 bases removed from V and 5 bases from J, the gap between germline ends came to 12 bases. CDR3 bases: TGTGCCAGCAGTGCGTCCGGGTGGGAGACCCAGTACTTC. Its translation is CASSASGWETQYF.

This clonotype was seen more than once but under ten times. J is TRBJ1-2 and V is TRBV28; the D is unclear. Trimming removed 5 bases from V and 6 bases from J, with 16 bases in between. The CDR3 has 14 residues. CDR1 and CDR2 from the germline V gene are MDHEN and SYDVKM. Here the CDR3 reads CASSPPGEGHGYTF. The CDR3 DNA sequence: TGTGCCAGCAGTCCCCCCGGAGAAGGACATGGCTACACCTTC.

This clonotype showed up just a few times. The chain combines TRBV6-2 or TRBV6-3 with TRBJ2-5, with D unresolved. CDR3 length equals 11 residues. Trimming cost V 6 bases and J 11 bases, with 13 bases left between them. Per the germline V gene, CDR1 is MNHEY and CDR2 is SVGEGT. The CDR3 protein is CASSPERAQYF. In nucleotides, the CDR3 is TGTGCCAGCAGCCCAGAGCGCGCGCAGTACTTC.

This chain connects TRBV21-1 to TRBJ1-1. TRBV21-1 is given as a pseudogene. The CDR3 consists of 15 residues. CDR3 in amino acids: CASSARTDVNTEAFF. The CDR3 coding sequence is TGTGCCAGCAGCGCACGGACGGACGTGAACACTGAAGCTTTCTTT.

Ten or more counts support this clonotype. The gene calls are TRBV29-1 and TRBJ2-7; D may be TRBD1 or TRBD2 (5 bases each). The germline V gene has CDR1 SQVTM and CDR2 ANQGSEA. V was trimmed by 3 bases and J by 3 bases, leaving 15 bases between them. This CDR3 spans 14 amino acids. CDR3 in amino acids: CSVDFTGALYEQYF. In nucleotides, the CDR3 is TGCAGCGTTGATTTTACCGGGGCCCTCTACGAGCAGTACTTC.

This clonotype was detected many times. The V and J genes are TRBV29-1 and TRBJ2-1; D uncertain. The CDR3 sequence is 12 residues long. V was cut by 4 bases and J by 9 bases, with 13 bases left in between. From germline, CDR1 is SQVTM and CDR2 ANQGSEA. This CDR3 is CSVVDPWSEQFF. The CDR3 nucleotides read TGCAGCGTTGTGGACCCGTGGAGTGAGCAGTTCTTC.